This entry lists 15 T cell receptor beta chains sequenced from one sample in a study of shared clonotypes between healthy human individuals. The method was immunoSEQ multiplex PCR; TCRdb's version includes in-frame clones alone and lacks a portion of them. The data hold roughly 2.4 million clones, with around 95% observed a single time. What was sequenced was naive CD4+ T cells sorted from blood. Documented subset: CD45RA+ positively selected. These receptors all come from a man aged 18 to 29 in good health.

CDR3 amino acids: CASSPPGVDIQYF. As DNA, the CDR3 is TGTGCCAGCTCACCGCCAGGGGTGGACATTCAGTACTTC. The V call is TRBV18, the J call TRBJ2-4; D is possibly TRBD1 (6 bases). The CDR3 has 13 amino acids. Germline V gene sequence: CDR1 KGHSH, CDR2 LQKENI. The V end lost 3 bases, the J end lost 8 bases, and 11 bases lay between the germline ends. Combining the CDR3 with reference TRBV18 and TRBJ2-4 gives the whole variable domain NAGVMQNPRHLVRRRGQEARLRCSPMKGHSHVYWYRQLPEEGLKFMVYLQKENIIDESGMPKERFSAEFPKEGPSILRIQQVVRGDSAAYFCASSPPGVDIQYFGAGTRLSVL.

The gene calls are TRBV7-2 and TRBJ2-3, with 12 bases fitting TRBD2. Germline V CDR1 and CDR2: SGHTA, FQGNSA. CDR3 length equals 15 residues. With V trimmed by 4 bases and J by 6 bases, 5 bases remained unmatched. In DNA, the CDR3 is TGTGCCAGCAGCTCAGGACTAGCGGGGTGGGATACGCAGTATTTT. The encoded protein is CASSSGLAGWDTQYF.

A single count supports this clone. The rearrangement uses TRBV11-2 and TRBJ2-3, with TRBD2 matching over 10 bases. CDR1 and CDR2 (germline): SGHAT, FQNNGV. The CDR3 contains 17 residues. The ends lost 2 bases at V and 0 bases at J; junction bases unmatched: 5. The CDR3 reads CASSLRASGSSTDTQYF. The DNA for the CDR3 is TGTGCCAGCAGCTTAAGGGCTAGCGGGAGCAGCACAGATACGCAGTATTTT.

The chain joins TRBV7-2 to TRBJ1-1, with a weak D call TRBD1 (5 bases). Germline CDR1 and CDR2: SGHTA and FQGNSA. This CDR3 contains 13 residues. Trimming cost V 5 bases and J 5 bases, with 12 bases left between them. Written as DNA, the CDR3 is TGTGCCAGCAGCACCAGACAGCGGACTGAAGCTTTCTTT. Translated: CASSTRQRTEAFF.

Only one count was recorded for this clone. V and J are TRBV9 and TRBJ2-2; D unresolved. The V gene lost 4 bases and the J gene lost 7 bases, with 8 bases spanning the gap. The CDR3 sequence is 12 residues long. CDR1 and CDR2 (germline): SGDLS, YYNGEE. CDR3 DNA sequence: TGTGCCAGCAGCACCCATCTCGGGGAGCTGTTTTTT. Protein: CASSTHLGELFF.

This clone was counted a few times. Within the sample, other DNA sequences also encode this same CDR3. The J gene is TRBJ1-5, the V gene TRBV7-9; 10 nucleotides agree with TRBD1. The V gene end was trimmed by 5 bases and the J gene end by 5 bases; junction bases not matched to a gene: 3. The germline gives CDR1 SEHNR, CDR2 FQNEAQ (reference sequence). The CDR3 consists of 14 residues. The CDR3 here is CASSPDRGDQPQHF. Here the CDR3 DNA reads TGTGCCAGCAGCCCGGACAGGGGGGATCAGCCCCAGCATTTT.

Of note for this clone: Different DNA sequences within this sample yield the same CDR3. The chain uses TRBV7-2 and TRBJ1-1, with D unresolved. This CDR3 spans 13 amino acids. The germline gives CDR1 SGHTA, CDR2 FQGNSA. V was clipped by 2 bases and J by 4 bases, with 8 bases between them. CDR3 nucleotide sequence: TGTGCCAGCAGCTTACGTGGGGTCACTGAAGCTTTCTTT. Its translation: CASSLRGVTEAFF.

The J gene is TRBJ2-3, the V gene TRBV2; the match to TRBD2 covers 11 bases. J gave up 3 bases and V 6 bases, and 5 bases lay outside the gene matches. The CDR3 spans 15 residues. Germline CDR1 SNHLY, CDR2 FYNNEI. The CDR3 here is CASRVSGGGTDTQYF. The DNA for the CDR3 is TGTGCCAGCAGGGTTAGCGGGGGGGGTACAGATACGCAGTATTTT.

A note on this clone: The sample carries other DNA sequences with the same CDR3. The chain has TRBV19 and TRBJ2-7; TRBD1 agrees at 11 bases. The CDR3 is 15 residues long. CDR1 and CDR2 from the germline V gene are LNHDA and SQIVND (reference sequence). Trimming at V came to 5 bases and at J to 2 bases, leaving 5 bases not matched to a gene. The CDR3 protein is CASSSPGQGAYEQYF. CDR3 in DNA: TGTGCCAGTAGTTCCCCGGGACAGGGGGCCTACGAGCAGTACTTC.

J is TRBJ2-7 and V is TRBV11-2; 11 positions match TRBD1. The germline V gene encodes CDR1 SGHAT and CDR2 FQNNGV. Trimming removed 5 bases from V and 3 bases from J; junction bases left unmatched: 6. The CDR3 loop spans 15 amino acids. The CDR3 DNA is TGTGCCAGCAGCGTCGCGGGACAGGGGGGCTACGAGCAGTACTTC. Amino acids: CASSVAGQGGYEQYF. Full variable domain (rest looked up from reference TRBV11-2 and TRBJ2-7): EAGVAQSPRYKIIEKRQSVAFWCNPISGHATLYWYQQILGQGPKLLIQFQNNGVVDDSQLPKDRFSAERLKGVDSTLKIQPAKLEDSAVYLCASSVAGQGGYEQYFGPGTRLTVT.

This sequence joins TRBV27 and TRBJ1-2; TRBD1 agrees at 7 bases. This CDR3 region has 14 residues. V lost 5 bases, J lost 3 bases, and 6 bases stayed unmatched. In germline, CDR1 is MNHEY, CDR2 SMNVEV (reference sequence). CDR3 in DNA: TGTGCCAGCAGTCCCACAGGGGCCCACTATGGCTACACCTTC. Its translation: CASSPTGAHYGYTF.

This rearrangement joins TRBV7-3 to TRBJ1-6; D is possibly TRBD1 (5 bases). The CDR3 has 14 amino acids. Trimming took 4 bases from V and 7 from J, leaving 11 bases between them. Germline assignment: CDR1 SGHTA and CDR2 FQGTGA. This chain's CDR3 is CASSSRGFNSPLHF. The CDR3 DNA is TGTGCCAGCAGCTCGCGGGGGTTCAATTCACCCCTCCACTTT.

The chain joins TRBV5-1 to TRBJ1-2; no clear D gene. V was cut by 1 base and J by 5 bases, with 6 bases left in between. CDR3 size: 12 residues. The germline V gene encodes CDR1 SGHRS and CDR2 YFSETQ. The DNA for the CDR3 is TGCGCCAGCAGCTTGAATCTGTATGGCTACACCTTC. Translated, it gives CASSLNLYGYTF.

This chain joins TRBV6-5 and TRBJ1-2, with D possibly matching TRBD1 (6 bases). V was clipped by 2 bases and J by 4 bases, with 17 bases between them. Germline lookup yields CDR1 MNHEY and CDR2 SVGAGI. CDR3 length equals 16 residues. This CDR3 reads CASSYGQSGYLYGYTF. The CDR3 DNA reads as TGTGCCAGCAGTTACGGACAGTCAGGCTACCTCTATGGCTACACCTTC.

The rearrangement links TRBV7-9 to TRBJ1-2; D possibly corresponds to TRBD1 (5 bases). The CDR3 runs 13 residues. The germline CDR1 and CDR2 sequences are SEHNR and FQNEAQ (reference sequence). Trimming cost V 4 bases and J 6 bases, with 12 bases left between them. CDR3 in DNA: TGTGCCAGCAGCTGGGGACCTGACGATGGCTACACCTTC. Translating gives CASSWGPDDGYTF.